The 23 T cell receptor beta chains given below trace back to one sample, sequenced in a study of T cells in Graves' hyperthyroidism and ophthalmopathy. TCR beta CDR3 regions were amplified from RNA transcripts. With the HTBI primer set, the TCR CDR3 went through a first round of RT-PCR. TCRdb re-called the multiplex PCR reads through MiXCR, storing one row per CDR3 protein. In the table there are some 600,000 distinct CDR3 sequences, 46% of which are singletons. The sample consisted of peripheral blood or thyroid tissue (not recorded which). These receptors all come from a woman aged 18 to 35 with Graves' hyperthyroidism.

V gene TRBV7-2 combines with J gene TRBJ1-4; 12 bases fit TRBD1. The germline gives CDR1 SGHTA, CDR2 FQGNSA. The CDR3 extends over 17 amino acids. V shed 5 bases, J shed 3 bases, and the junction held 7 bases outside the gene matches. The CDR3 is CASSLRDRGPANEKLFF. The DNA for the CDR3 is TGTGCCAGCAGCCTCCGGGACAGGGGGCCGGCTAATGAAAAACTGTTTTTT.

This clonotype was recorded a few times. The chain combines TRBV5-1 with TRBJ1-2; D unclear. Germline V lookup: CDR1 SGHRS, CDR2 YFSETQ. The CDR3 has 13 amino acids. V dropped 4 bases and J dropped 6 bases, with 13 bases sitting between them. CDR3 sequence: CASSLREENGYTF. The CDR3 nucleotides are TGCGCCAGCAGCCTGCGGGAGGAGAATGGCTACACCTTC.

The V and J genes are TRBV29-1 and TRBJ1-5; the D is unclear. Germline V gene lookup returns CDR1 SQVTM and CDR2 ANQGSEA. Between the trimmed V and J ends, which lost 7 bases and 9 bases, there was a span of 16 bases. The CDR3 covers 12 residues. The CDR3 is CSASGVGGPQHF. The DNA for the CDR3 is TGCAGCGCTAGTGGGGTCGGAGGGCCCCAGCATTTT.

The rearrangement links TRBV29-1 to TRBJ2-2; TRBD2 agrees at 7 bases. Germline V gene sequence: CDR1 SQVTM, CDR2 ANQGSEA. The CDR3 totals 12 residues. Trimming removed 3 bases from V and 6 bases from J; junction bases left unmatched: 1. The CDR3 region is CSVEGGAGELFF. CDR3 nucleotides: TGCAGCGTTGAGGGGGGGGCCGGGGAGCTGTTTTTT.

This clonotype was found once. The rearrangement joins TRBV9 to TRBJ2-5; a weak D match, TRBD1 (6 bases). The CDR3 is 11 amino acids. Germline CDR1 reads SGDLS; CDR2 reads YYNGEE. V was shortened by 10 bases and J by 5 bases, with 12 bases between the two germline ends. CDR3 amino acids: CALRGVETQYF. The CDR3 DNA sequence: TGTGCCCTCAGGGGAGTGGAGACCCAGTACTTC.

The table lists this clonotype with many counts. The chain links TRBV7-9 to TRBJ2-2; D remains unclear. V was pared by 0 bases and J by 3 bases, with 11 bases between. Germline V gene data show CDR1 as SEHNR and CDR2 as FQNEAQ (reference sequence). CDR3 length: 16 residues. The CDR3 spells CASSLASRLDTGELFF. The CDR3 DNA follows: TGTGCCAGCAGCTTAGCGTCCAGGCTAGACACCGGGGAGCTGTTTTTT.

This chain joins TRBV19 and TRBJ2-7; D may correspond to TRBD1 or TRBD2 (5 bases each). The CDR3 loop spans 13 amino acids. CDR1 and CDR2 from the germline V gene are LNHDA and SQIVND (reference sequence). V lost 6 bases, J lost 6 bases, and 15 bases lay in between. This chain's CDR3 is CASRGTAGREQYF. In DNA form, the CDR3 reads TGTGCCAGTAGAGGGACGGCCGGGCGCGAGCAGTACTTC.

This clonotype was recorded many times. The V gene is TRBV25-1, the J gene TRBJ2-6, with 8 bases fitting TRBD2. The ends lost 1 base at V and 0 bases at J; junction bases unmatched: 8. Germline V lookup: CDR1 MGHDK, CDR2 SYGVNS. This CDR3 comprises 19 residues. For the CDR3, the DNA is TGTGCCAGCAGTGAATGGGGGAGCGGGAGAGGCTCTGGGGCCAACGTCCTGACTTTC. Its protein product is CASSEWGSGRGSGANVLTF.

There are many counts of this clonotype. This rearrangement joins TRBV9 to TRBJ1-6; perhaps TRBD1 as D (5 bases). In germline, CDR1 is SGDLS, CDR2 YYNGEE. The V and J ends lost 4 bases and 10 bases respectively, with 15 bases between them. The CDR3 covers 14 residues. This chain's CDR3 is CASSPQGGNSPLHF. The CDR3 bases are TGTGCCAGCAGCCCCCAGGGAGGTAACTCACCCCTCCACTTT.

This clonotype appeared a few times. The gene calls are TRBV15 and TRBJ1-2; D gene ambiguous. This CDR3 is built from 13 residues. Germline-derived CDR1 and CDR2 are LNHNV and YYDKDF (reference sequence). V shed 0 bases and J shed 8 bases, with 10 bases lying between them. CDR3 sequence reads: CATSREVGKGYTF. Here the CDR3 DNA reads TGTGCCACCAGCAGAGAAGTAGGGAAGGGCTACACCTTC.

This clonotype was picked up a small number of times. The chain employs TRBV7-6 and TRBJ2-7, with a possible D match to TRBD2 (6 bases). The germline V and J ends were trimmed by 5 bases and 5 bases, with 13 bases remaining between them. CDR1 is SGHVS and CDR2 is FNYEAQ in the germline V gene. The CDR3 runs to 13 residues. In DNA, the CDR3 is TGTGCCAGCAGCCCAGCGGGTGGTGACGAGCAGTACTTC. This codes for CASSPAGGDEQYF. Drawing the rest from reference TRBV7-6 and TRBJ2-7, the complete variable domain is GAGVSQSPRYKVTKRGQDVALRCDPISGHVSLYWYRQALGQGPEFLTYFNYEAQQDKSGLPNDRFSAERPEGSISTLTIQRTEQRDSAMYRCASSPAGGDEQYFGPGTRLTVT.

This clonotype was detected many times. V and J are TRBV7-9 and TRBJ1-1; D is unresolved. This CDR3 region has 12 residues. CDR1 and CDR2 from the germline V gene are SEHNR and FQNEAQ (reference sequence). Between the trimmed V and J ends, which lost 8 bases and 1 base, there was a span of 8 bases. CDR3 coding DNA: TGTGCCAGCTTGGAGGGGAACACTGAAGCTTTCTTT. The encoded protein is CASLEGNTEAFF.

This clonotype was picked up a small number of times. The V and J genes are TRBV19 and TRBJ2-2; no reliable D call. The V gene's germline CDR1 is LNHDA and CDR2 SQIVND (reference sequence). This CDR3 has 12 amino acids. V was shortened by 5 bases and J by 6 bases, with 7 bases between the two germline ends. The CDR3 reads CASSSLAGELFF. As DNA, the CDR3 is TGTGCCAGTAGTTCCCTAGCCGGGGAGCTGTTTTTT.

V and J are TRBV19 and TRBJ1-3; TRBD1 might be the D (5 bases). Deletions cut 4 bases from V and 15 bases from J, with 22 bases between. The CDR3 runs to 14 residues. Germline-derived CDR1 and CDR2 are LNHDA and SQIVND (reference sequence). CDR3 nucleotides: TGTGCCAGTAGTACGACAGACTCTGGATCTCCCGCATATTTT. Protein: CASSTTDSGSPAYF. The variable domain in full, completed from reference TRBV19 and TRBJ1-3, reads DGGITQSPKYLFRKEGQNVTLSCEQNLNHDAMYWYRQDPGQGLRLIYYSQIVNDFQKGDIAEGYSVSREKKESFPLTVTSAQKNPTAFYLCASSTTDSGSPAYFGEGSWLTVV.

The chain carries TRBV7-9 and TRBJ2-7; 12 bases map to TRBD2. Germline CDR1 and CDR2: SEHNR and FQNEAQ (reference sequence). V lost 9 bases and J lost 2; bases outside the gene matches: 8. The CDR3 spans 15 residues. CDR3 amino acids: CASRPASGRAYEQYF. Here the CDR3 DNA reads TGTGCCAGTAGGCCCGCTAGCGGGAGGGCCTACGAGCAGTACTTC.

This clonotype was detected only a few times. This sequence joins TRBV19 and TRBJ1-4; tentative D call: TRBD1 (6 bases). The CDR3 spans 15 residues. From germline, CDR1 is LNHDA and CDR2 SQIVND (reference sequence). Trimming left V 5 bases short and J 5 bases short, with 15 bases between. This CDR3 reads CASSGGTPGNEKLFF. CDR3 coding DNA: TGTGCCAGTAGTGGGGGGACACCGGGCAATGAAAAACTGTTTTTT. Drawing the rest from reference TRBV19 and TRBJ1-4, the complete variable domain is DGGITQSPKYLFRKEGQNVTLSCEQNLNHDAMYWYRQDPGQGLRLIYYSQIVNDFQKGDIAEGYSVSREKKESFPLTVTSAQKNPTAFYLCASSGGTPGNEKLFFGSGTQLSVL.

This clonotype was observed a few times. The J gene is TRBJ1-2, the V gene TRBV10-2; the match to TRBD1 covers 7 bases. The CDR3 runs 14 residues. J was trimmed by 5 bases and V by 3 bases; bases with no gene match: 6. The germline V gene has CDR1 WSHSY and CDR2 SAAADI. CDR3 nucleotide sequence: TGCGCCAGCAGTGAAGGGGGGACAGCTTATGGCTACACCTTC. Its translation: CASSEGGTAYGYTF.

In its sample, this clonotype was seen many times. The gene calls are TRBV9 and TRBJ1-1; 7 bases line up with TRBD1. J gave up 1 base and V 0 bases, and 0 bases lay outside the gene matches. From germline, CDR1 is SGDLS and CDR2 YYNGEE. The CDR3 runs 14 residues. The CDR3 spells CASSVGTGNTEAFF. CDR3 in DNA: TGTGCCAGCAGCGTAGGGACAGGGAACACTGAAGCTTTCTTT.

On this clonotype itself: One base away lies a much larger clone, so this may be a sequencing read error. The chain recombines TRBV10-3 with TRBJ1-4; D remains ambiguous. The length of the CDR3 is 13 residues. V was clipped by 6 bases and J by 2 bases, with 7 bases between them. The germline gives CDR1 ENHRY, CDR2 SYGVKD. This CDR3 is CAIRTWTNEKLFF. The CDR3, as DNA: TGTGCCATCAGGACTTGGACTAATGAAAAACTGTTTTTT.

This chain links TRBV25-1 with TRBJ1-6; no definite D call. Deletions cut 7 bases from V and 10 bases from J, with 11 bases between. The CDR3 runs 12 residues. Germline V gene data show CDR1 as MGHDK and CDR2 as SYGVNS. CDR3: CASNPEASPLHF. The CDR3, as DNA: TGTGCCAGCAATCCAGAGGCATCACCCCTCCACTTT.

This clonotype came up a few times. This chain joins TRBV19 and TRBJ1-1; D is unresolved. The germline gives CDR1 LNHDA, CDR2 SQIVND (reference sequence). The CDR3 loop spans 15 amino acids. V gave up 5 bases and J gave up 7 bases, with 20 bases separating them. The CDR3 nucleotides read TGTGCCAGTAGTCTCGGGAACAAGGGTCCCCTTGAAGCTTTCTTT. It codes for CASSLGNKGPLEAFF.

V gene TRBV2 combines with J gene TRBJ2-7; perhaps D is TRBD1 or TRBD2 (7 bases each). Matching the DNA end better, TRBJ2-1 makes the J call doubtful. CDR3 length: 14 residues. CDR1 SNHLY and CDR2 FYNNEI come from the germline V gene. The DNA for the CDR3 is TGTGCCAGCAGTGTTACAGGGGAGGGGAATGAGCAGTTCTTC. Translation: CASSVTGEGNEQFF.

This clonotype was counted between two and nine times. This chain joins TRBV9 and TRBJ1-6; 7 bases line up with TRBD1. The CDR3 consists of 17 residues. Germline CDR1 SGDLS, CDR2 YYNGEE. After removal of 3 bases from V and 5 bases from J, the junction contained 11 bases not matched to a gene. CDR3 nucleotides: TGTGCCAGCAGCGCAAACAGAATACAGGGGAATAATTCACCCCTCCACTTT. It specifies CASSANRIQGNNSPLHF.